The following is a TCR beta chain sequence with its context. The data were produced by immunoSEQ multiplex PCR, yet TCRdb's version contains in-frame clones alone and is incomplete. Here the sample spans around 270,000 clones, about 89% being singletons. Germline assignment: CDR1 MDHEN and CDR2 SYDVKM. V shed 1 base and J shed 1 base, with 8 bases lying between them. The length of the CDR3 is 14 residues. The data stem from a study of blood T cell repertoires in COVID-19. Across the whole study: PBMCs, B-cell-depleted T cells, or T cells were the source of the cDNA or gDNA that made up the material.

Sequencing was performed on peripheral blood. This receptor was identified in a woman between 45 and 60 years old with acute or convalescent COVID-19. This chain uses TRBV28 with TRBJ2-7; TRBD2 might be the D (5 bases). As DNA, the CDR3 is TGTGCCAGCAGTTTATCCGGGATTTCCTACGAGCAGTACTTC. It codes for CASSLSGISYEQYF.